These 10 T cell receptor beta chains were sequenced from one sample in a study of siplizumab effects on memory and regulatory T cells. Produced via immunoSEQ multiplex PCR; TCRdb's table is partial and in-frame only. The sample consists of some 120,000 clones, approximately 92% of them appearing once. The sequencing sample was made of non-Treg CD4+ T cells sorted from blood. The source is a human donor in good health.

The chain is built from TRBV5-1 and TRBJ1-2; TRBD1 matches 7 bases. V was clipped by 5 bases and J by 8 bases; unmatched bases: 9. The CDR3 sequence is 13 residues long. The germline V gene encodes CDR1 SGHRS and CDR2 YFSETQ. The CDR3 is CASSPGQGGGYTF. Here the CDR3 DNA reads TGCGCCAGCAGTCCGGGCCAAGGGGGCGGCTACACCTTC.

The chain is built from TRBV27 and TRBJ2-2, with 9 positions matching TRBD1. V was pared by 7 bases and J by 0 bases, with 12 bases of the junction left unmatched. Germline CDR1 is MNHEY and CDR2 is SMNVEV (reference sequence). The CDR3 extends over 18 amino acids. As DNA, the CDR3 is TGTGCCAGCACCCCGGGGACAGGGAGGGGGTCGAACACCGGGGAGCTGTTTTTT. Translation gives CASTPGTGRGSNTGELFF.

The chain recombines TRBV7-9 with TRBJ2-3; a possible D gene is TRBD2 (5 bases). This CDR3 region has 16 residues. V was trimmed by 1 base and J by 3 bases, leaving 14 bases between them. Germline V gene sequence: CDR1 SEHNR, CDR2 FQNEAQ (reference sequence). This CDR3 reads CASSLGVRGNTDTQYF. In nucleotides, the CDR3 is TGTGCCAGCAGCTTAGGAGTCCGGGGAAATACAGATACGCAGTATTTT.

The gene calls are TRBV19 and TRBJ1-1; D remains unclear. The CDR3 loop spans 14 amino acids. V was cut by 0 bases and J by 3 bases, with 8 bases left in between. Germline-derived CDR1 and CDR2 are LNHDA and SQIVND (reference sequence). CDR3 amino acids: CASSIERRYTEAFF. CDR3 nucleotide sequence: TGTGCCAGTAGTATAGAAAGGCGGTACACTGAAGCTTTCTTT.

J is TRBJ2-1 and V is TRBV11-3; D gene ambiguous. Germline values: CDR1 SGHNT, CDR2 YENEEA. V gave up 0 bases and J gave up 1 base, with 13 bases separating them. The CDR3 extends over 17 amino acids. CDR3 residues: CASSLDVNSNSYNEQFF. CDR3 in DNA: TGTGCCAGCAGCTTAGATGTTAATAGCAATTCCTACAATGAGCAGTTCTTC.

V is TRBV18 and J is TRBJ2-7, with a weak D call TRBD2 (6 bases). V shed 3 bases and J shed 5 bases, with 14 bases lying between them. Germline V CDR1 and CDR2: KGHSH, LQKENI. The CDR3 totals 14 residues. The DNA for the CDR3 is TGTGCCAGCTCACCGGAGCAGGACTACCACGAGCAGTACTTC. This codes for CASSPEQDYHEQYF.

This chain joins TRBV6-4 and TRBJ1-4, with 9 bases fitting TRBD1. V lost 6 bases to trimming and J lost 2 bases; unmatched junction nucleotides: 4. Germline V gene sequence: CDR1 MRHNA, CDR2 SNTAGT. This CDR3 is built from 15 residues. The CDR3 region is CASRPTGGTNEKLFF. CDR3 in DNA: TGTGCCAGCAGGCCTACAGGGGGCACTAATGAAAAACTGTTTTTT.

This rearrangement joins TRBV10-3 to TRBJ1-1; D possibly corresponds to TRBD1 (6 bases). Germline CDR1 reads ENHRY; CDR2 reads SYGVKD. Trimming took off 6 bases at V and 2 bases at J, with 10 bases between the two ends. The CDR3 loop spans 13 amino acids. This CDR3 reads CAIRQGGNTEAFF. Here the CDR3 DNA reads TGTGCCATCAGGCAAGGGGGAAACACTGAAGCTTTCTTT.

The chain links TRBV19 to TRBJ2-5; D is possibly TRBD1 (6 bases). Looked up from germline, CDR1 is LNHDA and CDR2 is SQIVND (reference sequence). Trimming pared 3 bases from V and 5 bases from J, leaving 16 bases between. This CDR3 comprises 15 residues. The CDR3 loop reads CASSIAQGSRETQYF. CDR3 nucleotide sequence: TGTGCCAGTAGTATCGCCCAGGGGAGTAGGGAGACCCAGTACTTC.

The genes are TRBV28 and TRBJ1-1, with D unclear. CDR3 size: 12 residues. V was clipped by 5 bases and J by 2 bases, with 6 bases between them. Germline assignment: CDR1 MDHEN and CDR2 SYDVKM. The CDR3 is CASSEANTEAFF. CDR3 in DNA: TGTGCCAGCAGTGAAGCTAACACTGAAGCTTTCTTT. The full variable domain, rest sourced from reference TRBV28 and TRBJ1-1, is DVKVTQSSRYLVKRTGEKVFLECVQDMDHENMFWYRQDPGLGLRLIYFSYDVKMKEKGDIPEGYSVSREKKERFSLILESASTNQTSMYLCASSEANTEAFFGQGTRLTVV.